The clone carrying this T cell receptor beta chain came up many times. Its cognate antigen is unknown. iRepertoire HTBI primers and Arm-PCR of CDR3 regions built TCR beta libraries. TCRdb recomputed calls from the multiplex PCR reads with MiXCR, one row per CDR3 protein. There are 200,000 to 250,000 distinct CDR3 sequences in the sample; around 17% occur only once, and roughly a fifth lies in the top ten. Time point of the sample: newly diagnosed GD, antithyroid drugs for less than 3 months. Extracted RNA from PBMCs served as the source of the TCR library. This entry belongs to a study of regulatory T cells in long-lasting Graves disease. Whole-study results and caveats: Samples came from peripheral blood alone, without thyroid tissue.

The CDR3 has 14 amino acids. V lost 4 bases to trimming and J lost 4 bases; unmatched junction nucleotides: 4. Germline CDR1 and CDR2: MDHEN and SYDVKM. The receptor comes from a female donor with Graves disease. This chain joins TRBV28 and TRBJ2-7, with TRBD2 matching 10 bases. The material sequenced was peripheral blood mononuclear cells (PBMCs), taken at new diagnosis, from a patient treated with antithyroid drugs. Written as DNA, the CDR3 is TGTGCCAGCAGTTCTCCTAGCGGGAGTTACGAGCAGTACTTC. It specifies CASSSPSGSYEQYF.